Listed below are T cell receptor beta chains from one sample, sequenced in a study of cytomegalovirus exposure and HLA in healthy donors. Libraries were prepared by immunoSEQ multiplex PCR; TCRdb keeps only in-frame clonotypes and omits some of them. The sample has roughly 120,000 clones; less than 90% are singletons. The sequenced sample was PBMCs. Source of these receptors: a man over 45 in good health and CMV-seronegative. Both conserved end residues are part of each CDR3. D genes are given only for firm matches. The listing skips clone size in some rows; elsewhere it reads once, few, many or a size class.

J gene | D gene | clone size | CDR3 length | V gene | CDR3 protein | CDR3 DNA
TRBJ2-2 | . | . | 13 | TRBV19 | CASSPGSTGELFF | TGTGCCAGTAGTCCCGGGAGTACCGGGGAGCTGTTTTTT
TRBJ2-2 | . | . | 13 | TRBV5-4 | CASSYKRAGELFF | TGTGCCAGCAGCTACAAGCGGGCCGGGGAGCTGTTTTTT
TRBJ2-7 | TRBD1 | . | 15 | TRBV7-3 | CASSLGVGDSYEQYF | TGTGCCAGCAGCTTAGGTGTAGGGGACAGCTACGAGCAGTACTTC
TRBJ1-2 | TRBD1 | . | 14 | TRBV4-3 | CASSQLGTDYGYTF | TGCGCCAGCAGCCAACTAGGGACAGACTATGGCTACACCTTC
TRBJ2-7 | . | . | 15 | TRBV19 | CASSILGGGVGEQYF | TGTGCCAGTAGTATCCTTGGAGGTGGGGTAGGCGAGCAGTACTTC
TRBJ2-3 | TRBD2 | . | 18 | TRBV28 | CASRSPGLAGDAPDTQYF | TGTGCCAGCAGATCGCCGGGACTAGCGGGAGATGCACCAGATACGCAGTATTTT
TRBJ2-2 | . | . | 13 | TRBV6-1 | CASRRQNTGELFF | TGTGCCAGCAGAAGACAGAACACCGGGGAGCTGTTTTTT
TRBJ1-6 | . | . | 12 | TRBV4-3 | CASSQGGAPLHF | TGCGCCAGCAGCCAGGGGGGAGCACCCCTCCACTTT
TRBJ2-2 | TRBD1 | . | 14 | TRBV27 | CASSSTGWTGELFF | TGTGCCAGCAGTTCGACAGGGTGGACCGGGGAGCTGTTTTTT
TRBJ2-7 | . | . | 12 | TRBV27 | CASSFAAGEQYF | TGTGCCAGCAGTTTCGCCGCGGGCGAGCAGTACTTC
TRBJ1-1 | . | once | 12 | TRBV19 | CASNIPGTEAFF | TGTGCCAGCAACATCCCGGGCACTGAAGCTTTCTTT
TRBJ1-2 | TRBD1 | . | 14 | TRBV29-1 | CSVAGQGTYYGYTF | TGCAGCGTGGCGGGACAGGGAACCTACTATGGCTACACCTTC
TRBJ1-4 | . | . | 15 | TRBV2 | CASSELGPANEKLFF | TGTGCCAGCAGTGAACTGGGCCCGGCTAATGAAAAACTGTTTTTT
TRBJ2-5 | TRBD2 | . | 15 | TRBV27 | CASSFGTSGQETQYF | TGTGCCAGCAGTTTTGGGACTAGCGGCCAAGAGACCCAGTACTTC
TRBJ1-3 | . | few | 13 | TRBV29-1 | CSVEAGAGNTIYF | TGCAGCGTTGAGGCAGGGGCTGGAAACACCATATATTTT
TRBJ2-5 | . | . | 11 | TRBV2 | CASSPWGHNDF | TGTGCCAGCAGTCCTTGGGGACACAACGACTTC
TRBJ1-6 | TRBD1 | . | 15 | TRBV6-1 | CASSGPRGRDSPLHF | TGTGCCAGCAGTGGGCCCAGGGGGCGGGATTCACCCCTCCACTTT
TRBJ1-1 | TRBD1 | . | 14 | TRBV5-6 | CASSWTRGDTEAFF | TGTGCCAGCAGCTGGACCAGGGGGGACACTGAAGCTTTCTTT
TRBJ2-7 | TRBD1 | . | 14 | TRBV18 | CASSPSGQGYEQYF | TGTGCCAGCTCACCCTCGGGACAGGGCTACGAGCAGTACTTC
TRBJ1-2 | . | . | 14 | TRBV5-4 | CASSLDTGSDGYTF | TGTGCCAGCAGCTTAGATACAGGGTCGGATGGCTACACCTTC
TRBJ2-4 | TRBD2 | . | 18 | TRBV4-3 | CASSQGLAGAVAKNIQYF | TGCGCCAGCAGCCAAGGACTAGCGGGGGCCGTAGCCAAAAACATTCAGTACTTC
TRBJ2-7 | . | . | 12 | TRBV6-1 | CASSGPSREQYF | TGTGCCAGCAGTGGGCCATCGCGGGAGCAGTACTTC
TRBJ1-1 | . | . | 13 | TRBV14 | CASSHYPNTEAFF | TGTGCCAGCAGCCATTATCCGAACACTGAAGCTTTCTTT
TRBJ2-1 | . | . | 18 | TRBV15 | CATSRDLSGGGPYNEQFF | TGTGCCACCAGCAGAGATTTGTCAGGGGGAGGCCCCTACAATGAGCAGTTCTTC
TRBJ1-2 | . | . | 13 | TRBV2 | CASSERVGKGYTF | TGTGCCAGCAGTGAGAGGGTGGGGAAAGGCTACACCTTC
TRBJ2-2 | . | . | 12 | TRBV7-2 | CASSPRAGELFF | TGTGCCAGCAGCCCGCGGGCCGGGGAGCTGTTTTTT
TRBJ1-4 | TRBD1 | . | 16 | TRBV4-3 | CASSQFIRGDDEKLFF | TGCGCCAGCAGCCAATTTATCAGGGGGGACGATGAAAAACTGTTTTTT
TRBJ1-2 | TRBD1 | . | 14 | TRBV10-3 | CAINSGDRVYGYTF | TGTGCCATCAATTCAGGGGACAGGGTATATGGCTACACCTTC
TRBJ2-3 | TRBD1 | . | 15 | TRBV11-2 | CASSPWDRVTDTQYF | TGTGCCAGCAGCCCCTGGGACAGGGTCACAGATACGCAGTATTTT
TRBJ2-5 | . | . | 13 | TRBV5-1 | CASSQGTGATQYF | TGCGCCAGCAGCCAGGGAACTGGGGCGACCCAGTACTTC
TRBJ1-1 | TRBD1 | . | 15 | TRBV28 | CASSLRTGGVAEAFF | TGTGCCAGCAGTTTACGGACAGGGGGCGTAGCTGAAGCTTTCTTT
TRBJ2-3 | TRBD1 | . | 14 | TRBV5-1 | CASSFQGAGDTQYF | TGCGCCAGCAGCTTCCAGGGGGCTGGAGATACGCAGTATTTT
TRBJ2-1 | TRBD2 | . | 15 | TRBV28 | CASSLVFGLAYEQFF | TGTGCCAGCAGTTTGGTTTTTGGACTAGCTTATGAGCAGTTCTTC
TRBJ2-7 | TRBD2 | . | 15 | TRBV27 | CASSLLAGGPYEQYF | TGTGCCAGCAGTTTATTAGCGGGAGGTCCCTACGAGCAGTACTTC
TRBJ2-7 | . | . | 13 | TRBV6-1 | CASSVGTGYEQYF | TGTGCCAGCAGCGTAGGGACTGGCTACGAGCAGTACTTC
TRBJ2-7 | . | . | 16 | TRBV7-2 | CASSLAGRLSSYEQYF | TGTGCCAGCAGCTTAGCGGGGCGGCTGAGCTCCTACGAGCAGTACTTC
TRBJ2-4 | TRBD1 | . | 19 | TRBV6-1 | CASSEVTGGYRDPKNIQYF | TGTGCCAGCAGTGAAGTCACAGGGGGTTATCGGGACCCCAAAAACATTCAGTACTTC
TRBJ2-3 | . | . | 14 | TRBV7-3 | CASSLRRCTDTQYF | TGTGCCAGCAGCTTACGTCGGTGCACAGATACGCAGTATTTT
TRBJ1-3 | . | once | 16 | TRBV9 | CASSPTTGYSGNTIYF | TGTGCCAGCAGCCCTACGACAGGATACTCTGGAAACACCATATATTTT
TRBJ1-1 | . | . | 15 | TRBV19 | CASGRARDTGTEAFF | TGTGCCAGCGGGAGGGCCAGAGATACGGGCACTGAAGCTTTCTTT
TRBJ2-7 | TRBD1 | . | 15 | TRBV5-1 | CASSLSGQTNYEQYF | TGCGCCAGCAGCTTATCGGGACAGACTAACTACGAGCAGTACTTC
TRBJ1-2 | . | few | 14 | TRBV4-3 | CASSHDSDSYGYTF | TGCGCCAGCAGCCATGACAGCGACTCCTATGGCTACACCTTC
TRBJ2-1 | . | . | 15 | TRBV5-5 | CASSYRDTAGNEQFF | TGTGCCAGCAGCTACCGGGACACCGCAGGCAATGAGCAGTTCTTC
TRBJ1-1 | TRBD1 | once | 12 | TRBV25-1 | CASRQGFGEAFF | TGTGCCAGCCGACAGGGTTTCGGTGAAGCTTTCTTT
TRBJ2-7 | TRBD2 | few | 15 | TRBV6-1 | CASSELAGGFHEQYF | TGTGCCAGCAGTGAACTAGCGGGGGGCTTTCACGAGCAGTACTTC
TRBJ1-5 | TRBD1 | . | 13 | TRBV29-1 | CSVGQGLNQPQHF | TGCAGCGTTGGACAGGGACTGAATCAGCCCCAGCATTTT
TRBJ2-7 | TRBD1 | few | 15 | TRBV7-9 | CASSHRDRGTYEQYF | TGTGCCAGCAGTCACCGGGACAGGGGGACCTACGAGCAGTACTTC
TRBJ1-1 | . | . | 13 | TRBV18 | CASSRGDSTEAFF | TGTGCCAGCTCACGGGGAGATTCAACTGAAGCTTTCTTT
TRBJ2-7 | TRBD2 | . | 14 | TRBV10-3 | CAISLAGRSDEQYF | TGTGCCATCAGCTTAGCGGGAAGGTCAGACGAGCAGTACTTC
TRBJ2-7 | TRBD1 | . | 14 | TRBV6-5 | CASTHGTGGHEQYF | TGTGCCAGCACACATGGGACAGGGGGACACGAGCAGTACTTC
TRBJ2-2 | . | . | 15 | TRBV7-9 | CASSPGKINTGELFF | TGTGCCAGCAGCCCCGGGAAGATAAACACCGGGGAGCTGTTTTTT
TRBJ1-2 | TRBD1 | . | 15 | TRBV7-9 | CASSLVQGAKEGYTF | TGTGCCAGCAGCTTAGTACAGGGGGCAAAAGAGGGCTACACCTTC
TRBJ1-6 | . | few | 14 | TRBV25-1 | CASRFAGRGSPLHF | TGTGCCAGCAGGTTCGCGGGGAGGGGGTCACCCCTCCACTTT
TRBJ2-1 | . | . | 12 | TRBV7-2 | CASSLALNEQFF | TGTGCCAGCAGCTTAGCGCTAAATGAGCAGTTCTTC
TRBJ2-7 | . | . | 13 | TRBV7-9 | CASSLVGGHEQYF | TGTGCCAGCAGCTTAGTCGGCGGGCACGAGCAGTACTTC
TRBJ2-1 | . | . | 11 | TRBV27 | CASSRRGEQFF | TGTGCCAGCAGCCGTCGGGGGGAGCAGTTCTTC